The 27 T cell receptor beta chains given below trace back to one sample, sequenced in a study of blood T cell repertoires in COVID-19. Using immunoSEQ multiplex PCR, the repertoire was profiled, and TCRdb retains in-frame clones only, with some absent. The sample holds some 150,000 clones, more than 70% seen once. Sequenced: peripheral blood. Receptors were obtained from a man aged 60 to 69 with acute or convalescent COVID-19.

CDR3 region: CASRAVGFDQPQHF. The CDR3 DNA reads TGCGCCAGCAGGGCCGTCGGGTTCGATCAGCCCCAGCATTTT. V is TRBV4-1 and J is TRBJ1-5; D not resolved. CDR3 length equals 14 residues. Germline V gene data show CDR1 as MGHRA and CDR2 as YSYEKL. Trimming took off 6 bases at V and 5 bases at J, with 14 bases between the two ends.

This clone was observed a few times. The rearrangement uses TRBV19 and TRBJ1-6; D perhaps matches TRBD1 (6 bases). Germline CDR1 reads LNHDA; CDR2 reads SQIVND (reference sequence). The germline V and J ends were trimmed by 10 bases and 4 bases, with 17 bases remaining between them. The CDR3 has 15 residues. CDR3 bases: TGTGCCACTTCCCCCCAGGGGAGATATAATTCACCCCTCCACTTT. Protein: CATSPQGRYNSPLHF.

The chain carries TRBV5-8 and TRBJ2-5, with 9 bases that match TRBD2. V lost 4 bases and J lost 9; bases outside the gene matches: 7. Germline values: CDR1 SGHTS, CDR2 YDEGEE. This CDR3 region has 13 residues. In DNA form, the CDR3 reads TGTGCCAGCAGCGGGGCGCGGGGGGGGCCCCAGTACTTC. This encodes CASSGARGGPQYF.

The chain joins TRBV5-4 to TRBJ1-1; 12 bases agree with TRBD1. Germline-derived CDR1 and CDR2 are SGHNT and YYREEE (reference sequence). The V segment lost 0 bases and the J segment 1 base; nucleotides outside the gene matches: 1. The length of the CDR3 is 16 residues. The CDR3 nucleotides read TGTGCCAGCAGCTTGGGGGGACAGGGGGCGAACACTGAAGCTTTCTTT. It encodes CASSLGGQGANTEAFF.

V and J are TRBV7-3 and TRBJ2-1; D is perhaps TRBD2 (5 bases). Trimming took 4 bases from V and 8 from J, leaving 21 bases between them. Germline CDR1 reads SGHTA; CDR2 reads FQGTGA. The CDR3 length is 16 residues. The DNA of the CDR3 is TGTGCCAGCAGCTCGACGGGCCGACGCGGGTGGGATGAGCAGTTCTTC. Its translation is CASSSTGRRGWDEQFF.

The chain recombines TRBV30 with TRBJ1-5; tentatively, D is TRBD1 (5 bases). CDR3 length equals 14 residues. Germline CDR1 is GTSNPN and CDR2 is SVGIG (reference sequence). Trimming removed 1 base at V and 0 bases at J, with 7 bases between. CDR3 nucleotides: TGTGCCTGGAGTGAGGGACTTAGCAATCAGCCCCAGCATTTT. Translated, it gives CAWSEGLSNQPQHF.

This CDR3 reads CASSDRTGGLSGELFF. Here the CDR3 DNA reads TGTGCCAGCAGCGATCGGACAGGGGGCTTGTCCGGGGAGCTGTTTTTT. This chain uses TRBV9 with TRBJ2-2, with 11 bases lining up with TRBD1. CDR3 length: 16 amino acids. V lost 3 bases to trimming and J lost 6 bases; unmatched junction nucleotides: 7. Germline V CDR1 and CDR2: SGDLS, YYNGEE. The whole variable domain, remainder taken from reference TRBV9 and TRBJ2-2, is DSGVTQTPKHLITATGQRVTLRCSPRSGDLSVYWYQQSLDQGLQFLIQYYNGEERAKGNILERFSAQQFPDLHSELNLSSLELGDSALYFCASSDRTGGLSGELFFGEGSRLTVL.

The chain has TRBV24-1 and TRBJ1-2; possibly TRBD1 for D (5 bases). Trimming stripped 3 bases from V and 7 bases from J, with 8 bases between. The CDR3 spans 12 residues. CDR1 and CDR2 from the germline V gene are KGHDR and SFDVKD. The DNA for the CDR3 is TGTGCCACCAGTGATCACAGGTCTGGCTACACCTTC. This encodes CATSDHRSGYTF.

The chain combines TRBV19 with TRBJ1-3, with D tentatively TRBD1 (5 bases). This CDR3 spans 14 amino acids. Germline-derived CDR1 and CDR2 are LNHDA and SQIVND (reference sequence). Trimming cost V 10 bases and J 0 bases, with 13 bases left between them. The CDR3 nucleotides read TGTGCCACCCCCAGGGTTTACTCTGGAAACACCATATATTTT. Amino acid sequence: CATPRVYSGNTIYF. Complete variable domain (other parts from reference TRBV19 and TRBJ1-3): DGGITQSPKYLFRKEGQNVTLSCEQNLNHDAMYWYRQDPGQGLRLIYYSQIVNDFQKGDIAEGYSVSREKKESFPLTVTSAQKNPTAFYLCATPRVYSGNTIYFGEGSWLTVV.

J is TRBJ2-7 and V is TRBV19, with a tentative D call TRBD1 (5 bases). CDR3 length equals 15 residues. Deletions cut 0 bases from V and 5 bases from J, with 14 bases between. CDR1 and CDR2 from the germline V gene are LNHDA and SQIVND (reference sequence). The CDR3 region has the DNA TGTGCCAGTAGTATAGAAGGCAGGGTGGACGACGAGCAGTACTTC. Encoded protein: CASSIEGRVDDEQYF.

The CDR3 here is CAWSEGRNQPQHF. Written as DNA, the CDR3 is TGTGCCTGGAGTGAAGGGAGAAATCAGCCCCAGCATTTT. The rearrangement links TRBV30 to TRBJ1-5; D is unclear. V lost 1 base to trimming and J lost 4 bases, with 8 bases between them. The germline V gene has CDR1 GTSNPN and CDR2 SVGIG (reference sequence). This CDR3 has 13 amino acids.

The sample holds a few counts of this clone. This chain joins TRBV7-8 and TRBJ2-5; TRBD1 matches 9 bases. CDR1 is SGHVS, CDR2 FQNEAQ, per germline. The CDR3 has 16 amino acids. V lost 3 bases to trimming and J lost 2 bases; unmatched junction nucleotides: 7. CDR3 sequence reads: CASSLGDRGVQETQYF. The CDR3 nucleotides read TGTGCCAGCAGCTTGGGAGACAGGGGGGTACAAGAGACCCAGTACTTC.

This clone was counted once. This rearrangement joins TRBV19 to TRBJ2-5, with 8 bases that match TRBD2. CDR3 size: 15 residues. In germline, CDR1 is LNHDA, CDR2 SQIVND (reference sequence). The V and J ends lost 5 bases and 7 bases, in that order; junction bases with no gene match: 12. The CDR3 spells CASSPVSGALGTQYF. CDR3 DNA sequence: TGTGCCAGTAGTCCTGTTAGCGGGGCACTGGGGACCCAGTACTTC.

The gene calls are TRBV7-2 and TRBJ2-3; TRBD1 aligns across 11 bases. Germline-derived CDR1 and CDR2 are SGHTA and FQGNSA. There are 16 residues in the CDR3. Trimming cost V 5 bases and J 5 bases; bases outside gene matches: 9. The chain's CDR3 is CASSPRDRGVRDTQYF. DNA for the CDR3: TGTGCCAGCAGCCCACGGGACAGGGGGGTCAGAGATACGCAGTATTTT.

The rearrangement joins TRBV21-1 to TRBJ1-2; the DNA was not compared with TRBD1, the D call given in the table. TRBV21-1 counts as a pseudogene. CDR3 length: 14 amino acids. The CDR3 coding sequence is TGTGCCAGCAGCAAAGGGGGGACAGATTATGGCTACACCTTC. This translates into CASSKGGTDYGYTF.

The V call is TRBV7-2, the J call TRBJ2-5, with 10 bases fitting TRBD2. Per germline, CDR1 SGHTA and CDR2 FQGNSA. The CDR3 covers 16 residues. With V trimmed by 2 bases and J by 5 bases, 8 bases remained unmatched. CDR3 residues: CASSLSGGAMWETQYF. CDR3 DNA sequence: TGTGCCAGCAGCTTAAGCGGGGGGGCGATGTGGGAGACCCAGTACTTC.

CDR3 residues: CASSLGQGHYGYTF. CDR3 nucleotide sequence: TGTGCCAGCAGCTTAGGACAGGGACACTATGGCTACACCTTC. The gene calls are TRBV7-2 and TRBJ1-2; TRBD1 matches at 7 bases. V shed 1 base, J shed 3 bases, and the junction held 2 bases outside the gene matches. CDR3 length equals 14 residues. The germline CDR1 and CDR2 sequences are SGHTA and FQGNSA.

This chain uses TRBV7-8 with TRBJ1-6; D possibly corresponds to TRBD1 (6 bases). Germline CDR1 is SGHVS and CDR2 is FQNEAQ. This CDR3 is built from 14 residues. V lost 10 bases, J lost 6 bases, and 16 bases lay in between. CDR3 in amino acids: CATSLRDTNSPLHF. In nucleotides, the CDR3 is TGTGCCACCTCTTTACGGGACACTAATTCACCCCTCCACTTT. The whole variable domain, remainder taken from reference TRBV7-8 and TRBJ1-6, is GAGVSQSPRYKVAKRGQDVALRCDPISGHVSLFWYQQALGQGPEFLTYFQNEAQLDKSGLPSDRFFAERPEGSVSTLKIQRTQQEDSAVYLCATSLRDTNSPLHFGNGTRLTVT.

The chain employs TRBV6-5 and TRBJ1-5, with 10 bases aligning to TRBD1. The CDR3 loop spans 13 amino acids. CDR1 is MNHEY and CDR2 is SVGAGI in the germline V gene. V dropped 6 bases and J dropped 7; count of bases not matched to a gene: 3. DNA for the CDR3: TGTGCCAGCAGCAGGACAGGGGGACAGCCCCAGCATTTT. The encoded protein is CASSRTGGQPQHF.

The CDR3 DNA sequence: TGTGCCAGCAGCTTAGTACCGGCTGGGGCCAACGTCCTGACTTTC. Its protein is CASSLVPAGANVLTF. The chain couples TRBV7-2 to TRBJ2-6; D unresolved. The CDR3 runs 15 residues. Germline CDR1 SGHTA, CDR2 FQGNSA. V lost 1 base to trimming and J lost 2 bases, with 6 bases between them.

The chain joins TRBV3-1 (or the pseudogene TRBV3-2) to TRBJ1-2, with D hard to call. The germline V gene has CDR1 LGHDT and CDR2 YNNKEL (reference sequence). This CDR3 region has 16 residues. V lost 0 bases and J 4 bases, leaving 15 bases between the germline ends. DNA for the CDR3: TGTGCCAGCAGCCAAGATTCCAGGCTGAACCTCTATGGCTACACCTTC. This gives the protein CASSQDSRLNLYGYTF.

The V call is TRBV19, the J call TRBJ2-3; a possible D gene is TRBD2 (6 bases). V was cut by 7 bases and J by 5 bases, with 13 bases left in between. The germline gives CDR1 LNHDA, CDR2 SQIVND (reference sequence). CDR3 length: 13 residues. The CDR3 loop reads CASKEGPKDTQYF. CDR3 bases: TGTGCCAGTAAGGAGGGGCCAAAAGATACGCAGTATTTT.

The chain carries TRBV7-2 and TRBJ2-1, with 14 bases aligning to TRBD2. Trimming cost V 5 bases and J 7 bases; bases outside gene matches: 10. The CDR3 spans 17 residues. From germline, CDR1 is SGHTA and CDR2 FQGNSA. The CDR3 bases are TGTGCCAGCAGCCCCCTTCCGGGACTAGCGGGGGCTAATGAGCAGTTCTTC. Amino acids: CASSPLPGLAGANEQFF.

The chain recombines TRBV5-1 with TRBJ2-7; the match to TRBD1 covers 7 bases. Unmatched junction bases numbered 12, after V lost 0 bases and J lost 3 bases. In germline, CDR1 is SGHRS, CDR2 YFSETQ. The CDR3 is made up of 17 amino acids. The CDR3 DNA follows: TGCGCCAGCAGCTTGGGAGGTGGGGACAGTATTAGCTACGAGCAGTACTTC. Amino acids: CASSLGGGDSISYEQYF.

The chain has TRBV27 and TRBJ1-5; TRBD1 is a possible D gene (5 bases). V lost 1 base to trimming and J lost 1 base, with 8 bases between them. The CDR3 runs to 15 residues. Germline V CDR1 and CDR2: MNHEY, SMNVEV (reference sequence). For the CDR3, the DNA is TGTGCCAGCAGTTTATTGTACAGGAGCAATCAGCCCCAGCATTTT. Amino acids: CASSLLYRSNQPQHF.

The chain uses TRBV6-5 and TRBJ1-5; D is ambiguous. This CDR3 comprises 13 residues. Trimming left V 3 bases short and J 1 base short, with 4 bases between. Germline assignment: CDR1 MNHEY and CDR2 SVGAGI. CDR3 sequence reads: CASSYRSNQPQHF. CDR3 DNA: TGTGCCAGCAGTTATCGGAGCAATCAGCCCCAGCATTTT.

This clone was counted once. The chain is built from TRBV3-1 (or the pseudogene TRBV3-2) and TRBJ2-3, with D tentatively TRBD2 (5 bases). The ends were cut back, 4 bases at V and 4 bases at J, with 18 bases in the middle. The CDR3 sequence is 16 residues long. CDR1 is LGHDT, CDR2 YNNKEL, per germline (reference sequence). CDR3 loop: CASSPRRPGRADTQYF. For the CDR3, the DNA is TGTGCCAGCAGCCCGCGGAGGCCGGGTCGGGCAGATACGCAGTATTTT.